The 9 T cell receptor beta chains listed next were all sequenced from one sample in a study of beta chain features in type 1 diabetes (dated by TCRdb to the late 2010s). Study-wide findings and limitations: In all four CD4+ subsets, TCRB CDR3 length was moderately but significantly shorter in type 1 diabetes patients.

The method behind the library was the immunoSEQ multiplex PCR assay. The High Capacity cDNA Reverse Transcription Kit was used to reverse transcribe all of the isolated RNA, meaning that expressed TCRB transcripts were what got sequenced. TCRdb took over this immuneACCESS table, retaining in-frame rearrangements with V and J assigned. Such tables are incomplete; in checked studies, under half of the missing clones stem from an unresolved V gene, and the remainder is unexplained. The sample records 95,000 to 150,000 clones, roughly 15% of which are singletons. In total, the top ten clones hold approximately 2.3% of the sample. These receptors have no known antigen. Sequencing used central memory CD4+ T cells from blood. Every receptor here comes from a man under 40 with type 1 diabetes.

V gene TRBV15 combines with J gene TRBJ2-1; 10 nucleotides line up with TRBD2. After removal of 7 bases from V and 2 bases from J, the junction contained 5 bases not matched to a gene. The CDR3 sequence is 15 residues long. Per the germline V gene, CDR1 is LNHNV and CDR2 is YYDKDF (reference sequence). The CDR3 spells CATTPSGGAYNEQFF. As DNA, the CDR3 is TGTGCCACCACCCCAAGCGGGGGGGCCTACAATGAGCAGTTCTTC.

The chain employs TRBV14 and TRBJ1-6; D unresolved. CDR1 is SGHDN, CDR2 FVKESK, per germline. V was trimmed by 8 bases and J by 10 bases, leaving 9 bases between them. This CDR3 region has 11 residues. The CDR3 is CASPRTSPLHF. In DNA form, the CDR3 reads TGTGCCAGCCCCCGAACCTCACCCCTCCACTTT.

The chain is built from TRBV9 and TRBJ2-1; TRBD2 matches 9 bases. Germline V CDR1 and CDR2: SGDLS, YYNGEE. V shed 2 bases and J 8 bases; nucleotides not matched to a gene: 8. The CDR3 is made up of 15 amino acids. In nucleotides, the CDR3 is TGTGCCAGCAGCGTCGCGGGGGGGCCTTTGGATGAGCAGTTCTTC. This encodes CASSVAGGPLDEQFF.

This clone is medium-sized in the sample. Other nucleotide sequences from this sample produce the same CDR3. The gene calls are TRBV30 and TRBJ1-2, with 9 bases fitting TRBD1. The CDR3 has 15 amino acids. CDR1 is GTSNPN and CDR2 is SVGIG in the germline V gene (reference sequence). V lost 3 bases to trimming and J lost 2 bases; unmatched junction nucleotides: 7. This CDR3 is CAWSRDRAKNYGYTF. The DNA of the CDR3 is TGTGCCTGGAGCCGGGACAGGGCGAAAAACTATGGCTACACCTTC.

The gene calls are TRBV18 and TRBJ1-2; D not certain. The ends were cut back, 3 bases at V and 6 bases at J, with 11 bases in the middle. The CDR3 runs 13 residues. Looked up from germline, CDR1 is KGHSH and CDR2 is LQKENI. The CDR3 here is CASSPSDGDGYTF. The CDR3 bases are TGTGCCAGCTCACCCTCGGACGGAGATGGCTACACCTTC.

The V call is TRBV5-4, the J call TRBJ1-1; no definite D call. In germline, CDR1 is SGHNT, CDR2 YYREEE (reference sequence). V dropped 4 bases and J dropped 0 bases, with 13 bases sitting between them. The CDR3 is 15 residues long. In DNA form, the CDR3 reads TGTGCCAGCAGCCGATTGGACGGAGTGAACACTGAAGCTTTCTTT. Translated: CASSRLDGVNTEAFF.

This chain connects TRBV11-2 to TRBJ2-5; D assignment may be TRBD1 or TRBD2 (6 bases each). There are 15 residues in the CDR3. V was trimmed by 5 bases and J by 5 bases, leaving 18 bases between them. Germline CDR1 and CDR2: SGHAT and FQNNGV. The CDR3 loop is CASSPTRGGRETQYF. The CDR3 bases are TGTGCCAGCAGCCCTACCCGTGGGGGGCGGGAGACCCAGTACTTC.

This clone has a handful of counts. This sequence joins TRBV2 and TRBJ2-7; weak D call: TRBD1 (5 bases). Trimming stripped 4 bases from V and 4 bases from J, with 11 bases between. This CDR3 has 13 residues. Germline CDR1 is SNHLY and CDR2 is FYNNEI. The CDR3 loop is CASSGQISYEQYF. The CDR3 bases are TGTGCCAGCAGTGGACAGATCTCTTACGAGCAGTACTTC.

This chain connects TRBV18 to TRBJ2-1; 9 nucleotides agree with TRBD1. Germline-derived CDR1 and CDR2 are KGHSH and LQKENI. V lost 4 bases, J lost 11 bases, and 3 bases stayed unmatched. The CDR3 totals 12 residues. The CDR3 sequence: CASSQQGAKQFF. The CDR3 DNA sequence: TGTGCCAGCTCACAACAGGGGGCTAAGCAGTTCTTC.